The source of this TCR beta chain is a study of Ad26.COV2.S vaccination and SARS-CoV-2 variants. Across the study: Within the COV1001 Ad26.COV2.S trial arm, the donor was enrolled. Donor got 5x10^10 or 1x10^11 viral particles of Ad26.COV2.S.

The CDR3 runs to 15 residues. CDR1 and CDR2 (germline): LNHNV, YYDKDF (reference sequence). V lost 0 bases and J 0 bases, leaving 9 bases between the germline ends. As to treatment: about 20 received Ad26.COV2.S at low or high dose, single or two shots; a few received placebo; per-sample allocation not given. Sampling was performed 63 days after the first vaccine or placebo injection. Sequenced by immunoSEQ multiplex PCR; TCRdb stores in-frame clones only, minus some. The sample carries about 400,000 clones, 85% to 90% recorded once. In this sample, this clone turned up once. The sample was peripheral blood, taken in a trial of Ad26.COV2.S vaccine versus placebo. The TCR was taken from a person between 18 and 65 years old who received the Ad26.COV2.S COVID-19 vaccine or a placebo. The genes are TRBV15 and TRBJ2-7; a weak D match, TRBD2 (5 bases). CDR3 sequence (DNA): TGTGCCACCAGCAGAGATCAGCGGAGCTCCTACGAGCAGTACTTC. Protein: CATSRDQRSSYEQYF.